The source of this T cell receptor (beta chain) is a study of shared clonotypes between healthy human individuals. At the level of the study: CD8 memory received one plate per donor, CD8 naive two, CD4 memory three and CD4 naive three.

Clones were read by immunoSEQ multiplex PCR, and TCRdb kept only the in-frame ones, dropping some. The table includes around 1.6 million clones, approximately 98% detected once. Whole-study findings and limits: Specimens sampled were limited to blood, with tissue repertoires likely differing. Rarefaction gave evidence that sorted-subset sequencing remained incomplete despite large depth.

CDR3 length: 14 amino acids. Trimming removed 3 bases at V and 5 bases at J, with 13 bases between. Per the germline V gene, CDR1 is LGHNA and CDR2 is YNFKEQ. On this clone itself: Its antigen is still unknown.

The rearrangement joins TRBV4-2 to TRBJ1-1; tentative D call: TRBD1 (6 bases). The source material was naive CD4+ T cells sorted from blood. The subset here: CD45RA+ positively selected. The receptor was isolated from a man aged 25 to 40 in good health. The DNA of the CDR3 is TGTGCCAGCAGCCAGGGGGCACCTGGAACTGAAGCTTTCTTT. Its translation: CASSQGAPGTEAFF.